This is a list of T cell receptor beta chains from one sample in a study of T cells in localized non-small cell lung cancer. Produced via immunoSEQ multiplex PCR; TCRdb's table is partial and in-frame only. The data hold 20,000 to 30,000 clones, with roughly 90% observed a single time. The sample was peripheral blood, taken before any cancer treatment. The origin of the receptors is a woman aged 40-75 years with stage I lung adenocarcinoma. Each CDR3 is given with its conserved first and last residue. The order of the fields is D gene, J gene, V gene, clone size, CDR3 protein, CDR3 DNA. The D gene is left open where the match is weak. Clone sizes are given selectively: once, few, many, or a class where the clone is expanded.

.,TRBJ1-3,TRBV28,.,CASSLRGAIGNTIYF,TGTGCCAGCAGTTTAAGGGGTGCCATAGGAAACACCATATATTTT
.,TRBJ2-7,TRBV13,.,CASSQSGSEQYF,TGTGCCAGCAGCCAATCGGGATCCGAGCAGTACTTC
TRBD2,TRBJ2-7,TRBV28,.,CASSLSGLAGYEQYF,TGTGCCAGCAGTTTATCCGGGCTAGCGGGTTACGAGCAGTACTTC
TRBD1,TRBJ1-1,TRBV15,.,CATSRETGGTEAFF,TGTGCCACCAGCAGAGAGACAGGGGGCACTGAAGCTTTCTTT
.,TRBJ2-2,TRBV28,once,CASRYREGGGELFF,TGTGCCAGCAGATACAGGGAGGGTGGCGGGGAGCTGTTTTTT
.,TRBJ2-5,TRBV18,.,CASSPPSMRGSETQYF,TGTGCCAGCTCACCACCCTCAATGAGGGGATCCGAGACCCAGTACTTC
.,TRBJ1-2,TRBV7-9,once,CASSPGVQGTLYGYTF,TGTGCCAGCAGCCCAGGGGTCCAGGGGACCCTCTATGGCTACACCTTC
TRBD2,TRBJ2-1,TRBV6-4,.,CASSINPGGEQFF,TGTGCCAGCAGTATAAACCCGGGAGGGGAGCAGTTCTTC
.,TRBJ2-7,TRBV5-6,.,CASSLRDSYEQYF,TGTGCCAGCAGCCTCCGGGACTCCTACGAGCAGTACTTC
.,TRBJ1-5,TRBV6-6,.,CASSYSGGGPQHF,TGTGCCAGCAGTTACTCAGGCGGGGGTCCCCAGCATTTT
TRBD2,TRBJ2-5,TRBV2,.,CASSRGLAGVQTQYF,TGTGCCAGCAGCAGGGGACTAGCGGGAGTCCAGACCCAGTACTTC